Below, 15 T cell receptor beta chains from the same sample are listed, as sequenced in a study of blood T cells in healthy people across ages. Through a sample-barcoded 5' primer and a J-beta primer mix, a second PCR was run for roughly 6 to 12 cycles. TCRdb reprocessed the 5' RACE reads via MiXCR and lists one record per CDR3 protein. The sample lists roughly 1,700,000 distinct CDR3 sequences, 28% seen once, with 6.5% to 8.5% in the top ten. What was sequenced was blood. All receptors come from a woman aged 25 to 39 in good health.

This clonotype was counted at least ten times. V and J are TRBV7-9 and TRBJ2-7; TRBD1 matches at 7 bases. V trimming: 8 bases; J trimming: 1 base; junction bases outside the gene matches: 2. The germline CDR1 and CDR2 sequences are SEHNR and FQNEAQ (reference sequence). The CDR3 covers 12 residues. CDR3 nucleotides: TGTGCCAGCCGGGGACAGTCCTACGAGCAGTACTTC. It specifies CASRGQSYEQYF.

The chain couples TRBV7-9 to TRBJ2-5; D is perhaps TRBD1 or TRBD2 (5 bases each). Between the trimmed V and J ends, which lost 10 bases and 2 bases, there was a span of 23 bases. This CDR3 has 16 amino acids. The germline V gene encodes CDR1 SEHNR and CDR2 FQNEAQ (reference sequence). The CDR3 DNA sequence: TGTGCCATCCCTCTCCTCGGGGCGCGGGCACAAGAGACCCAGTACTTC. This codes for CAIPLLGARAQETQYF.

This clonotype has just a few counts. The rearrangement joins TRBV12-3 or TRBV12-4 to TRBJ1-1; 8 positions agree with TRBD1. There are 13 residues in the CDR3. Losses at the gene ends were 4 bases for V and 6 bases for J; bases not matched to a gene: 4. For the CDR3, the DNA is TGTGCCAGCAGTTCCGACAGGGGCTCTGAAGCTTTCTTT. Translating it yields CASSSDRGSEAFF.

This clonotype was found many times. The chain has TRBV29-1 and TRBJ2-7; the D gene could be TRBD1 or TRBD2 (5 bases each). CDR1 and CDR2 from the germline V gene are SQVTM and ANQGSEA. Trimming cost V 6 bases and J 5 bases, with 17 bases left between them. The CDR3 runs 13 residues. The CDR3 region is CSVVDRGKHEQYF. The CDR3 nucleotides read TGCAGCGTGGTCGACAGAGGGAAGCACGAGCAGTACTTC.

The chain combines TRBV7-9 with TRBJ1-3; a possible D gene is TRBD1 (5 bases). The CDR3 consists of 15 residues. V shed 5 bases and J shed 5 bases, with 16 bases lying between them. Germline assignment: CDR1 SEHNR and CDR2 FQNEAQ (reference sequence). The DNA for the CDR3 is TGTGCCAGCAGCGTTGATTACGGACACCGAAACACCATATATTTT. It codes for CASSVDYGHRNTIYF.

CDR3 loop: CASSPFWQGGEQYF. The CDR3 DNA is TGTGCCAGCAGCCCGTTCTGGCAGGGGGGCGAGCAGTACTTC. The chain uses TRBV5-6 and TRBJ2-4; D may be TRBD1 (7 bases). The J call may not be correct, given that the DNA end is closer to TRBJ2-7. Germline assignment: CDR1 SGHDT and CDR2 YYEEEE. The CDR3 is 14 residues long.

The chain is built from TRBV5-5 and TRBJ1-4, with D unclear. V gave up 0 bases and J gave up 4 bases, with 10 bases separating them. Germline lookup yields CDR1 SGHKS and CDR2 YYEKEE (reference sequence). The CDR3 spans 15 residues. In nucleotides, the CDR3 is TGTGCCAGCAGCTTGGCTTCGGCCTATAATGAAAAACTGTTTTTT. Amino acids: CASSLASAYNEKLFF.

This CDR3 reads CASSLESGGISHKFF. The DNA for the CDR3 is TGCGCCAGCAGCTTGGAATCCGGCGGGATTAGTCATAAGTTCTTC. J is TRBJ2-1 and V is TRBV5-1; weak D call: TRBD2 (6 bases). Trimming took 0 bases from V and 14 from J, leaving 21 bases between them. Germline V gene lookup returns CDR1 SGHRS and CDR2 YFSETQ. The CDR3 is made up of 15 amino acids. Drawing the rest from reference TRBV5-1 and TRBJ2-1, the complete variable domain is KAGVTQTPRYLIKTRGQQVTLSCSPISGHRSVSWYQQTPGQGLQFLFEYFSETQRNKGNFPGRFSGRQFSNSRSEMNVSTLELGDSALYLCASSLESGGISHKFFGPGTRLTVL.

The gene calls are TRBV9 and TRBJ2-7, with 8 bases lining up with TRBD1. The end of the DNA aligns better with TRBJ2-5, so the J call may be wrong. The CDR3 is made up of 15 amino acids. Per germline, CDR1 SGDLS and CDR2 YYNGEE. The CDR3 loop is CASSPRTGPQETQYF. The CDR3 DNA is TGTGCCAGCAGCCCCAGGACAGGGCCCCAAGAGACCCAGTACTTC.

This clonotype appeared a few times. The V gene is TRBV3-1, the J gene TRBJ2-3, with D unclear. Trimming left V 0 bases short and J 2 bases short, with 3 bases between. The CDR3 loop spans 13 amino acids. Germline V gene lookup returns CDR1 LGHDT and CDR2 YNNKEL (reference sequence). CDR3 protein: CASSQDDTDTQYF. The CDR3, as DNA: TGTGCCAGCAGCCAAGATGACACAGATACGCAGTATTTT.

This chain links TRBV5-1 with TRBJ1-2, with D tentatively TRBD1 (5 bases). Per germline, CDR1 SGHRS and CDR2 YFSETQ. This CDR3 has 15 residues. The ends were cut back, 0 bases at V and 2 bases at J, with 11 bases in the middle. The CDR3 bases are TGCGCCAGCAGCTTGGCGCCGACAGCCAACTATGGCTACACCTTC. Amino acids: CASSLAPTANYGYTF.

The chain employs TRBV20-1 and TRBJ2-3; 8 nucleotides line up with TRBD2. The CDR3 consists of 16 residues. Germline CDR1 is DFQATT and CDR2 is SNEGSKA (reference sequence). J gave up 5 bases and V 2 bases, and 12 bases lay outside the gene matches. DNA for the CDR3: TGCAGTGCTAGAATCGGACTAGCTCCACTGGAAGATACGCAGTATTTT. It is translated as CSARIGLAPLEDTQYF.

This clonotype was counted ten times or more. This chain links TRBV5-1 with TRBJ1-2, with D perhaps TRBD1 (5 bases). Trimming left V 0 bases short and J 8 bases short, with 14 bases between. Per germline, CDR1 SGHRS and CDR2 YFSETQ. This CDR3 spans 14 amino acids. CDR3: CASSLEGAVGGYTF. The DNA of the CDR3 is TGCGCCAGCAGCTTGGAAGGGGCCGTCGGGGGCTACACCTTC.

The V call is TRBV4-1, the J call TRBJ2-7; the match to TRBD2 covers 15 bases. TRBJ2-5 matches the DNA end more closely, so the J call is doubtful. CDR1 and CDR2 (germline): MGHRA, YSYEKL. The CDR3 consists of 17 residues. The CDR3 bases are TGCGCCAGCAGCCTGGGGACTAGCGGGGGGATGACGGAGACCCAGTACTTC. It specifies CASSLGTSGGMTETQYF.

Turning to this clonotype: One end of the junction fails to match germline, which may point to a read error. J is TRBJ2-5 and V is TRBV7-3; 7 bases are a match to TRBD1. Germline V lookup: CDR1 SGHTA, CDR2 FQGTGA. This CDR3 region has 15 residues. CDR3 sequence reads: CASGLLGQPQETQYF. CDR3 nucleotides: TGTGCCAGCGGCTTATTGGGACAGCCCCAAGAGACCCAGTACTTC.